This TCR beta chain is drawn from a study of OX40 agonist ivuxolimab in advanced cancers. Study-wide results and limits: CD8+ T cells showed, on average, more clonal expansion than CD4+ cells.

Details on this clone: Antigen specificity is unknown.

Germline V gene sequence: CDR1 SGHRS, CDR2 YFSETQ. Trimming took off 0 bases at V and 8 bases at J, with 11 bases between the two ends. CDR3 length: 13 amino acids. Using immunoSEQ multiplex PCR, the repertoire was profiled, and TCRdb retains in-frame clones only, with some absent. The table includes 100,000 or so clones, about 96% detected once. V usage is TRBV5-1 and J usage is TRBJ1-2, with D tentatively TRBD1 (5 bases). This sample comprised CD4+ or CD8+ T cells sorted from blood, obtained in a trial of the OX40 agonist ivuxolimab. The TCR sequence derives from an adult with an advanced solid tumor such as melanoma, head and neck, liver or kidney cancer. In nucleotides, the CDR3 is TGCGCCAGCAGCTTGGCCGGAGGGGAGGGCTACACCTTC. Amino acid sequence: CASSLAGGEGYTF. Drawing the rest from reference TRBV5-1 and TRBJ1-2, the complete variable domain is KAGVTQTPRYLIKTRGQQVTLSCSPISGHRSVSWYQQTPGQGLQFLFEYFSETQRNKGNFPGRFSGRQFSNSRSEMNVSTLELGDSALYLCASSLAGGEGYTFGSGTRLTVV.